This TCR beta chain emerged from a study of T cell responses to AZD1222 COVID-19 vaccine. Study-wide results and caveats: Clonal diversity may have been underestimated, and the donors were mostly white British, with more females than males. Of spike-specific TCRs, nearly half reportedly target regions left unmutated in variants. The number of AZD1222 recipients seropositive at baseline was only 6 or 7. Mapped onto spike, vaccine-associated CD4 TCRs spanned it and were dominant at 160-218 and 743-854.

About this clone: What it binds is unknown.

Assay used: immunoSEQ multiplex PCR; TCRdb lists only in-frame clones, some missing. The sample lists 95,000 to 120,000 clones; around 90% were seen once. The V gene's germline CDR1 is SGDLS and CDR2 YYNGEE. Trimming removed 4 bases at V and 2 bases at J, with 15 bases between. The CDR3 is 15 residues long. The chain uses TRBV9 and TRBJ1-2; possibly TRBD1 for D (6 bases). The sample was peripheral blood, taken on day 0 of MenACWY control vaccination. This TCR was sampled from an adult in good health. The CDR3 protein is CASSLSGEANYGYTF. The CDR3 region has the DNA TGTGCCAGCAGCCTCTCAGGGGAAGCGAACTATGGCTACACCTTC.